This T cell receptor beta chain was recovered during a study of beta chain features in type 1 diabetes. Notes on the study in general: In type 1 diabetes patients, VDJ junctions had fewer insertions; deletions at these junctions were more frequent. Researchers reported that naive, central memory and Treg TCRB repertoires appeared more similar in patients than in healthy donors. HLA influence on TCRB rearrangement stayed unresolved here.

Every bit of the isolated RNA underwent reverse transcription, so sequencing read expressed TCRB transcripts. Sequencing was performed with immunoSEQ multiplex PCR; in TCRdb, only in-frame clones are kept and a portion is missing. Here the sample spans around 430,000 clones, 30% being singletons. A word on this clone: No antigen is known for it.

V lost 4 bases to trimming and J lost 3 bases; unmatched junction nucleotides: 4. Germline-derived CDR1 and CDR2 are SGHTA and FQGTGA. The CDR3 contains 15 residues. Sequencing used naive CD4+ T cells from blood. The chain couples TRBV7-3 to TRBJ2-1; 9 nucleotides match TRBD2. The clonotype originates from a man younger than 35 in good health. In DNA, the CDR3 is TGTGCCAGCAGCTCACTAGCGGGTATCTACAATGAGCAGTTCTTC. It encodes CASSSLAGIYNEQFF.